This T cell receptor (beta chain) stems from a study of blood T cell repertoires in COVID-19. V was pared by 10 bases and J by 6 bases, with 21 bases between. The CDR3 length is 14 residues. Germline V gene data show CDR1 as ENHRY and CDR2 as SYGVKD. Study processing details: Amplification with reference gene primers provided the estimates of nucleated cell counts. Measured with immunoSEQ multiplex PCR; TCRdb has only the in-frame clones, and not every one. Clone size and V and J calls were adopted from that table, with D and trimming inferred from the DNA. The sample includes under 40,000 clones, roughly 84% of them seen just once.

Sequencing used peripheral blood. This TCR was recovered from a man in his sixties with active COVID-19. This rearrangement joins TRBV10-3 to TRBJ2-5; tentative D call: TRBD2 (6 bases). The DNA of the CDR3 is TGTGCCACAAAGGTGGGCGGGGCGGCCCAGACCCAGTACTTC. The encoded protein is CATKVGGAAQTQYF.